This passage covers 4 T cell receptor beta chains from one sample sequenced in a study of technical replicates of blood from a handful of donors. Data came from immunoSEQ multiplex PCR; TCRdb stores just in-frame clones and leaves some out. The sample includes 45,000 to 60,000 clones, just under 95% seen only once; the top ten take approximately 2.9%. Sequenced: PBMCs. The receptor set was obtained from a human donor in good health. Some clones in this sample may be carry-over from other donors' samples.

The gene calls are TRBV27 and TRBJ2-1, with D perhaps matching TRBD2 (8 bases). The length of the CDR3 is 18 residues. Germline CDR1 reads MNHEY; CDR2 reads SMNVEV (reference sequence). V was clipped by 1 base and J by 7 bases, with 23 bases between them. CDR3 bases: TGTGCCAGCAGTTTATTCACAGGGGCCGGGAGGGCCATTAATGAGCAGTTCTTC. Translated, it gives CASSLFTGAGRAINEQFF.

This clone was seen a single time. J is TRBJ1-4 and V is TRBV30; 8 bases agree with TRBD1. The CDR3 runs to 13 residues. V gave up 1 base and J gave up 5 bases; unmatched junction bases: 0. Germline V gene sequence: CDR1 GTSNPN, CDR2 SVGIG (reference sequence). CDR3 sequence reads: CAWSGQGNEKLFF. The CDR3 region has the DNA TGTGCCTGGAGTGGACAGGGGAATGAAAAACTGTTTTTT.

J is TRBJ1-2 and V is TRBV5-1; 7 positions match TRBD1. This CDR3 has 13 amino acids. V dropped 4 bases and J dropped 3; count of bases not matched to a gene: 3. Germline values: CDR1 SGHRS, CDR2 YFSETQ. The CDR3, as DNA: TGCGCCAGCAGCGGGGACAGTTACTATGGCTACACCTTC. Translation gives CASSGDSYYGYTF.

The chain recombines TRBV11-2 with TRBJ2-1; 8 bases agree with TRBD2. V lost 5 bases and J lost 7; bases outside the gene matches: 7. Germline V gives CDR1 SGHAT, CDR2 FQNNGV. The CDR3 is made up of 14 amino acids. CDR3 loop: CASSTTTSVNEQFF. CDR3 nucleotide sequence: TGTGCCAGCAGCACTACGACTAGCGTAAATGAGCAGTTCTTC.